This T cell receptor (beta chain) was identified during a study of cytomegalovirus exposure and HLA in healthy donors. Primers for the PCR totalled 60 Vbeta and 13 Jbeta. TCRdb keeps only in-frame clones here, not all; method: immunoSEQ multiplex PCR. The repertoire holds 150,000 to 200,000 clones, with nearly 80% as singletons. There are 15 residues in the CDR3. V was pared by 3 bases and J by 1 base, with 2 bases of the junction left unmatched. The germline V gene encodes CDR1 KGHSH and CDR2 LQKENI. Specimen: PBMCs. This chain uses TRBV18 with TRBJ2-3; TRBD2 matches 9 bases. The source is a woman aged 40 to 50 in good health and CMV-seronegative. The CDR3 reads CASSPGGRGTDTQYF. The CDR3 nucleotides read TGTGCCAGCTCACCTGGCGGGAGGGGCACAGATACGCAGTATTTT.